These T cell receptor beta chains were read from a single sample in a study of CXCR3-negative and CXCR3-positive naive CD8 T cells. TCRdb re-called the 5' RACE reads, yielding one record per CDR3 amino acid sequence without DNA. The sample holds about 120,000 distinct CDR3 sequences. Sequencing was performed on naive CXCR3+ CD8+ T cells from blood. The receptors stem from a human donor in good health. Some clones in this sample may be carry-over from other donors' samples. Both conserved end residues are part of each CDR3.

v_call	cdr3_length	j_call	cdr3_aa
TRBV28	16	TRBJ2-1	CASSLARRVLVNEQFF
TRBV5-4	13	TRBJ2-7	CASSLDRTAEQYF
TRBV15	14	TRBJ2-2	CASGHTPNTGELFF
TRBV11-1	15	TRBJ2-1	CASSFWTSDYNEQFF
TRBV15	16	TRBJ2-5	CATSRGAGVTQETQYF
TRBV16	17	TRBJ2-1	CASSQSTGVSSYNEQFF
TRBV3-1	17	TRBJ2-2	CASSPVRGQEGSGELFF
TRBV27	11	TRBJ2-1	CASGRRNEQFF
TRBV7-9	14	TRBJ1-2	CASMGQSRFLGYTF
TRBV5-5	16	TRBJ2-7	CASSPWGGGASYEQYF
TRBV5-1	16	TRBJ2-7	CASSLQGAVGSYEQYF
TRBV29-1	13	TRBJ2-2	CSVTSENTGELFF
TRBV21-1	16	TRBJ1-3	CASSTGQGVTGNTIYF
TRBV12-3/TRBV12-4	14	TRBJ1-5	CASSLSRGLQPQHF
TRBV27	13	TRBJ2-4	CASSLSPTLFQYF
TRBV15	13	TRBJ2-7	CATSMGQSYEQYF
TRBV28	15	TRBJ2-7	CASSLLGGAAYEQYF
TRBV20-1	14	TRBJ1-1	CSARAPSKGAEAFF
TRBV20-1	17	TRBJ2-3	CSAIPPVSGERADTQYF
TRBV5-1	15	TRBJ1-5	CASSLGPDGYQPQHF
TRBV7-2	17	TRBJ2-1	CASSLVGTGESYNEQFF
TRBV7-9	17	TRBJ2-1	CASSLGWGAGPYNEQFF
TRBV27	14	TRBJ2-1	CASSLGQGYNEQFF
TRBV23-1	14	TRBJ2-7	CASHRAAKSYEQYF
TRBV4-3	18	TRBJ1-1	CASSQKQGARGTTQEAFF
TRBV29-1	14	TRBJ1-1	CSVLWVGVNTEAFF
TRBV6-2/TRBV6-3	15	TRBJ2-7	CASSTPTGYFYEQYF
TRBV28	17	TRBJ2-1	CASSFSRLVLLNNEQFF
TRBV5-6	15	TRBJ1-5	CASSFSGTQNQPQHF
TRBV5-5	14	TRBJ2-7	CASSLVYGLYEQYF
TRBV4-1	15	TRBJ1-2	CASSQDQLSWAGYTF
TRBV4-1	16	TRBJ2-3	CASSPYAGANTDTQYF
TRBV7-9	14	TRBJ2-7	CASTISGGAYEQYF
TRBV2	16	TRBJ2-1	CASSEALAVKSNEQFF
TRBV7-3	15	TRBJ2-7	CASSQRHGLSYEQYF
TRBV6-4	16	TRBJ2-6	CASSDSTGIGANVLTF
TRBV6-2/TRBV6-3	17	TRBJ2-7	CASSGPITSGGPYEQYF
TRBV4-2	13	TRBJ2-7	CASSQERFYEQYF
TRBV27	14	TRBJ1-2	CASSPDGVNYGYTF
TRBV11-2	17	TRBJ2-1	CASSLPARQVSYNEQFF
TRBV12-3/TRBV12-4	13	TRBJ1-6	CASSPPGISPLHF
TRBV7-9	15	TRBJ2-7	CASSSNRDSSYEQYF
TRBV11-3	13	TRBJ2-3	CASSLGRGNTQYF
TRBV19	17	TRBJ2-7	CASSPGLAGGPPYEQYF
TRBV9	14	TRBJ1-1	CASSVAMGNTEAFF
TRBV28	15	TRBJ2-1	CASSLYSGTYNEQFF
TRBV29-1	13	TRBJ2-7	CSVGTDRAYEQYF